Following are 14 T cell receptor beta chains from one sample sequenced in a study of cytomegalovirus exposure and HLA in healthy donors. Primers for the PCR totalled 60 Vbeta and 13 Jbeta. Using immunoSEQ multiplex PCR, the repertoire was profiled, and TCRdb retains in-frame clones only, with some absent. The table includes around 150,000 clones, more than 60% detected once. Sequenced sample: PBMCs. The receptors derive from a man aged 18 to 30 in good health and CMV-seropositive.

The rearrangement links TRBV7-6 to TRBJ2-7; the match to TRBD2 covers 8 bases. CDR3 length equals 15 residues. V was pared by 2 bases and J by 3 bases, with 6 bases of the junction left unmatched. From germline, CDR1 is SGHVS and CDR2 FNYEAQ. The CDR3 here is CASSLTSGSDYEQYF. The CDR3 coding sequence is TGTGCCAGCAGCTTAACTAGCGGATCCGACTACGAGCAGTACTTC.

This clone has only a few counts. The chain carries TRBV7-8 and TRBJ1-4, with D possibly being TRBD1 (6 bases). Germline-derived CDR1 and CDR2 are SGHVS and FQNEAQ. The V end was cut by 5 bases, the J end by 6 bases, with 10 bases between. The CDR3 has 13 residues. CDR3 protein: CASSERQDEKLFF. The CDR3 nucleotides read TGTGCCAGCAGCGAGAGACAGGATGAAAAACTGTTTTTT.

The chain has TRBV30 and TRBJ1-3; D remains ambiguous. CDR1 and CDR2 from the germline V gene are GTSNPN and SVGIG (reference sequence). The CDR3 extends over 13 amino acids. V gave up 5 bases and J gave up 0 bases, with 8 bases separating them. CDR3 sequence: CAWRLSSGNTIYF. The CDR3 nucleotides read TGTGCCTGGCGACTTTCCTCTGGAAACACCATATATTTT.

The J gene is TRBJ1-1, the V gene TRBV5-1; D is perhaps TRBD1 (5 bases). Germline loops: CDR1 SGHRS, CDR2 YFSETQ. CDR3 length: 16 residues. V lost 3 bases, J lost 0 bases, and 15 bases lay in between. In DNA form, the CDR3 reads TGCGCCAGCAGCTCGGGGCAGGCGGGGTTGAACACTGAAGCTTTCTTT. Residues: CASSSGQAGLNTEAFF.

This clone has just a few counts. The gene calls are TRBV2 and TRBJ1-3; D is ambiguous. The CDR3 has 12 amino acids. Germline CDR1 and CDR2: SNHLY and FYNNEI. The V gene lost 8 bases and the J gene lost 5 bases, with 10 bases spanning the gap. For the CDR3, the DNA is TGTGCCAGCTGGGTTGGGCGAAACACCATATATTTT. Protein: CASWVGRNTIYF.

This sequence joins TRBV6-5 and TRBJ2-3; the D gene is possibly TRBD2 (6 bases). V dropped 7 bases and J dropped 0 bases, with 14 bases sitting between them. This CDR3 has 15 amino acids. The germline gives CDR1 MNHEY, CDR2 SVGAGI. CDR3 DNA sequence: TGTGCCAGCACCTTCGGTAGCGGCAGCACAGATACGCAGTATTTT. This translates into CASTFGSGSTDTQYF.

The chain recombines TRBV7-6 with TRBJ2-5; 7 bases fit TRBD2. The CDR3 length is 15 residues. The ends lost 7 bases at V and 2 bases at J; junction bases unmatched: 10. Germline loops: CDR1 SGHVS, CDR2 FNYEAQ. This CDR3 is CASTTGWGGQETQYF. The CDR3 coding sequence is TGTGCCAGCACCACCGGGTGGGGGGGACAAGAGACCCAGTACTTC. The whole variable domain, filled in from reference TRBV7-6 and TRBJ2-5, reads GAGVSQSPRYKVTKRGQDVALRCDPISGHVSLYWYRQALGQGPEFLTYFNYEAQQDKSGLPNDRFSAERPEGSISTLTIQRTEQRDSAMYRCASTTGWGGQETQYFGPGTRLLVL.

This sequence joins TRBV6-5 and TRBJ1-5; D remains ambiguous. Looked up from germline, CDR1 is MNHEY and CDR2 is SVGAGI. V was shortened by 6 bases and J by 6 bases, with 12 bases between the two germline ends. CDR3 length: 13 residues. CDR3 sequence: CASSTNGVQPQHF. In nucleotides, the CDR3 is TGTGCCAGCAGCACTAACGGTGTTCAGCCCCAGCATTTT.

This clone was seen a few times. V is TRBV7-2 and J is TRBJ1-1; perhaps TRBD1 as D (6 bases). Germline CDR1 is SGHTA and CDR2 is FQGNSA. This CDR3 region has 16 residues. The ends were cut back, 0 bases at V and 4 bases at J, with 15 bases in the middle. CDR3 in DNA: TGTGCCAGCAGCTTAGCGCCTCAGGGGTTGGGCACTGAAGCTTTCTTT. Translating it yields CASSLAPQGLGTEAFF.

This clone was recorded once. The CDR3 region has the DNA TGTGCCAGCAGCTTAGGGAACAGGGTCAATGAGCAGTTCTTC. Amino acids: CASSLGNRVNEQFF. This rearrangement joins TRBV11-3 to TRBJ2-1; possible D gene TRBD1, 6 bases. The CDR3 contains 14 residues. Germline lookup yields CDR1 SGHNT and CDR2 YENEEA. V was trimmed by 1 base and J by 6 bases, leaving 10 bases between them.

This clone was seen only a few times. The CDR3 bases are TGTGCCAGCGGGGGCGGCGGGCTGTTTAATGAGCAGTTCTTC. This encodes CASGGGGLFNEQFF. The genes are TRBV6-5 and TRBJ2-1; maybe TRBD1 (6 bases). CDR1 and CDR2 (germline): MNHEY, SVGAGI. CDR3 length: 14 residues. Trimming cost V 8 bases and J 7 bases, with 18 bases left between them.

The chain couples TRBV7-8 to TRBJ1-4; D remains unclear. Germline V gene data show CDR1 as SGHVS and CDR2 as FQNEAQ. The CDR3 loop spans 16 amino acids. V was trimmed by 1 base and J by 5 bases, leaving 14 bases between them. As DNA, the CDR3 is TGTGCCAGCAGCTTAGTTTCAGCAGGTTCAAATGAAAAACTGTTTTTT. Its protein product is CASSLVSAGSNEKLFF. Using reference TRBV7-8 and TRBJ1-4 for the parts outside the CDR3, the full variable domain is GAGVSQSPRYKVAKRGQDVALRCDPISGHVSLFWYQQALGQGPEFLTYFQNEAQLDKSGLPSDRFFAERPEGSVSTLKIQRTQQEDSAVYLCASSLVSAGSNEKLFFGSGTQLSVL.

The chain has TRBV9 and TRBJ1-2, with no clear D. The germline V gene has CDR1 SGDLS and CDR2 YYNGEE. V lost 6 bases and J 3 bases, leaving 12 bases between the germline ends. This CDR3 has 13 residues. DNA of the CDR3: TGTGCCAGCACCCAAGGCGGTTACTATGGCTACACCTTC. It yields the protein CASTQGGYYGYTF.

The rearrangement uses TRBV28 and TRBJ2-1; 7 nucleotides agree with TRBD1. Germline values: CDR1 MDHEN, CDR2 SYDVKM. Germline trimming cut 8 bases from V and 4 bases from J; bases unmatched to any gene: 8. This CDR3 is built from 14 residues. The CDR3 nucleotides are TGTGCCAGCGCTCCGTGGACAGGTTACAATGAGCAGTTCTTC. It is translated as CASAPWTGYNEQFF.